This T cell receptor beta chain was identified in a study of blood T cell repertoires in COVID-19. The repertoire was sequenced with immunoSEQ multiplex PCR; TCRdb's copy has only in-frame clones and lacks some. Of 150,000 to 200,000 clones listed, almost 80% are singletons. CDR1 is LNHDA, CDR2 SQIVND, per germline (reference sequence). V trimming: 6 bases; J trimming: 10 bases; junction bases outside the gene matches: 9. The CDR3 consists of 13 residues. This receptor was taken from a man aged 55 to 70 with active or convalescent COVID-19. This sequence joins TRBV19 and TRBJ2-1; 7 bases align to TRBD2. The source material was peripheral blood. The CDR3 sequence is CASSLTSRGEQFF. CDR3 DNA: TGTGCCAGTAGCCTGACTAGCCGGGGGGAGCAGTTCTTC.